The present entry profiles one TCR beta chain with its context. One junction end disagrees with the germline gene, perhaps due to a read error. The data belong to a study of blood T cells in healthy people across ages. With a J-beta primer mix and a sample-barcoded 5' primer, a second PCR ran about 7 to 11 cycles. MiXCR, applied by TCRdb to the 5' RACE reads, yields one record per CDR3 protein. The sample lists more than 750,000 distinct CDR3 sequences; under 35% were seen once. Germline loops: CDR1 DFQATT, CDR2 SNEGSKA (reference sequence). This CDR3 has 12 residues. The sample was also reused in another study, on T cells of mothers and their children.

Sequencing used blood. This receptor was taken from a middle-aged woman in good health. V and J are TRBV20-1 and TRBJ2-1; D may be TRBD2 (6 bases). The CDR3 spells CTPRDSSGEQFF. The CDR3 region has the DNA TGTACTCCCAGGGACTCCTCCGGTGAGCAGTTCTTC.